A single sample is the source of the 24 T cell receptor beta chains below, sequenced in a study of response to subunit inactivated influenza vaccine. TCRdb recomputed calls from the RT-PCR reads with MiXCR, one row per CDR3 protein. Of some 640,000 distinct CDR3 sequences in the sample, around 13% were seen once. Material: PBMCs from blood, obtained roughly 15 days before vaccination. The receptors here all came from a man in his forties or fifties who received an inactivated influenza vaccine.

The CDR3 loop reads CASSPLLAGVNTGELFF. The CDR3 DNA reads as TGTGCCAGCTCACCCCTGCTAGCGGGAGTTAACACCGGGGAGCTGTTTTTT. The chain links TRBV18 to TRBJ2-2, with 10 positions matching TRBD2. V was clipped by 3 bases and J by 2 bases; unmatched bases: 6. The CDR3 spans 17 residues. Looked up from germline, CDR1 is KGHSH and CDR2 is LQKENI.

This clonotype was counted ten times or more. This rearrangement joins TRBV7-8 to TRBJ1-4, with 8 bases aligning to TRBD1. The V and J ends lost 6 bases and 5 bases, in that order; junction bases with no gene match: 5. There are 14 residues in the CDR3. Per germline, CDR1 SGHVS and CDR2 FQNEAQ. The CDR3 DNA reads TGTGCCAGCAGTCCAGACAGGGGAAATGAAAAACTGTTTTTT. Its protein product is CASSPDRGNEKLFF.

The V call is TRBV29-1, the J call TRBJ2-7, with 9 bases fitting TRBD1. This CDR3 spans 14 amino acids. Germline values: CDR1 SQVTM, CDR2 ANQGSEA. With V trimmed by 1 base and J by 3 bases, 4 bases remained unmatched. CDR3 coding DNA: TGCAGCGTTGAAGGGACAGGGGAAGGCTACGAGCAGTACTTC. This codes for CSVEGTGEGYEQYF.

In this sample, this clonotype turned up many times. The chain links TRBV28 to TRBJ2-3, with 10 bases aligning to TRBD1. CDR1 MDHEN and CDR2 SYDVKM come from the germline V gene. This CDR3 comprises 17 residues. V shed 6 bases, J shed 8 bases, and the junction held 17 bases outside the gene matches. CDR3 residues: CASRETGGWLISVTQYF. The CDR3 DNA reads TGTGCCAGCAGGGAGACAGGGGGCTGGCTAATAAGTGTTACGCAGTATTTT.

The chain links TRBV3-1 to TRBJ2-3; 9 nucleotides match TRBD1. This CDR3 spans 16 amino acids. Germline lookup yields CDR1 LGHDT and CDR2 YNNKEL (reference sequence). After removal of 4 bases from V and 4 bases from J, the junction contained 9 bases not matched to a gene. In DNA, the CDR3 is TGTGCCAGCAGCCCCACGACAGGGGGGGTTGCAGATACGCAGTATTTT. This encodes CASSPTTGGVADTQYF.

V gene TRBV12-3 or TRBV12-4 combines with J gene TRBJ2-1; no clear D gene. Trimming removed 5 bases at V and 4 bases at J, with 9 bases between. The CDR3 has 13 amino acids. This chain's CDR3 is CASSRVLYNEQFF. The CDR3 nucleotides read TGTGCCAGCAGTCGGGTTCTGTACAATGAGCAGTTCTTC.

In DNA, the CDR3 is TGTGCCAGCTCACCAAGGCAGGAAGCTTTCTTT. This translates into CASSPRQEAFF. This chain joins TRBV18 and TRBJ1-1; D remains unclear. The CDR3 has 11 residues. Trimming removed 2 bases from V and 8 bases from J, with 6 bases in between. Germline CDR1 is KGHSH and CDR2 is LQKENI.

This clonotype was picked up many times. V and J are TRBV12-5 and TRBJ1-5, with D possibly matching TRBD1 (6 bases). The V gene lost 7 bases and the J gene lost 4 bases, with 11 bases spanning the gap. Germline V CDR1 and CDR2: LGHNT, FRNRAP. The CDR3 has 13 amino acids. The CDR3 sequence: CASAAQGNQPQHF. The DNA for the CDR3 is TGTGCTAGTGCCGCACAGGGTAATCAGCCCCAGCATTTT. Full variable domain (outside the CDR3, taken from reference TRBV12-5 and TRBJ1-5): DARVTQTPRHKVTEMGQEVTMRCQPILGHNTVFWYRQTMMQGLELLAYFRNRAPLDDSGMPKDRFSAEMPDATLATLKIQPSEPRDSAVYFCASAAQGNQPQHFGDGTRLSIL.

For this clonotype: A single base separates this from a much larger clone, so it may be a read error. The rearrangement uses TRBV6-2 or TRBV6-3 and TRBJ2-2; D is unresolved. V lost 4 bases, J lost 1 base, and 7 bases lay in between. CDR1 MNHEY and CDR2 SVGEGT come from the germline V gene. The CDR3 runs to 14 residues. CDR3: CASSSDGNTGELFF. The CDR3 region has the DNA TGTGCCAGCAGTTCCGACGGGAACACCGGGGAGCTGTTTTTT.

The CDR3 region is CASSLSFSGGSLSGANVLTF. The CDR3 DNA follows: TGTGCCAGCAGTTTATCGTTCTCGGGGGGCTCCCTCTCTGGGGCCAACGTCCTGACTTTC. J is TRBJ2-6 and V is TRBV27; a weak D match, TRBD2 (7 bases). CDR1 and CDR2 (germline): MNHEY, SMNVEV (reference sequence). Trimming cost V 0 bases and J 0 bases, with 18 bases left between them. The CDR3 length is 20 residues.

The rearrangement links TRBV10-3 to TRBJ2-7; the match to TRBD1 covers 9 bases. This CDR3 comprises 15 residues. The germline V gene has CDR1 ENHRY and CDR2 SYGVKD. Germline trimming cut 9 bases from V and 2 bases from J; bases unmatched to any gene: 11. The CDR3 is CAISTGTGLPYEQYF. The CDR3 DNA follows: TGTGCCATTTCTACCGGGACAGGGCTCCCCTACGAGCAGTACTTC.

The rearrangement links TRBV5-4 to TRBJ2-1; D remains ambiguous. Trimming removed 0 bases at V and 2 bases at J, with 12 bases between. This CDR3 region has 16 residues. Germline-derived CDR1 and CDR2 are SGHNT and YYREEE (reference sequence). As DNA, the CDR3 is TGTGCCAGCAGCTTGGCCGTTAGCAGCACCTACAATGAGCAGTTCTTC. Its translation is CASSLAVSSTYNEQFF.

This chain connects TRBV5-1 to TRBJ2-1; 8 nucleotides agree with TRBD1. CDR1 SGHRS and CDR2 YFSETQ come from the germline V gene. Losses at the gene ends were 4 bases for V and 7 bases for J; bases not matched to a gene: 4. This CDR3 spans 13 amino acids. CDR3 bases: TGCGCCAGCAGCGGGACAGGTACGAATGAGCAGTTCTTC. Translation: CASSGTGTNEQFF.

This clonotype was counted between two and nine times. This chain links TRBV7-6 with TRBJ1-6; D remains ambiguous. Germline V gene sequence: CDR1 SGHVS, CDR2 FNYEAQ. The CDR3 is made up of 13 amino acids. Trimming took off 1 base at V and 6 bases at J, with 4 bases between the two ends. In DNA, the CDR3 is TGTGCCAGCAGCTTAGAGCTTAATTCACCCCTCCACTTT. Translation gives CASSLELNSPLHF.

Many counts were recorded for this clonotype. The chain uses TRBV5-1 and TRBJ2-5; 8 bases line up with TRBD1. The CDR3 is made up of 20 amino acids. The germline V gene has CDR1 SGHRS and CDR2 YFSETQ. The J segment lost 0 bases and the V segment lost 4 bases, leaving 20 bases of the junction unmatched. CDR3 coding DNA: TGCGCCAGCAGCCGTATCTCGCAATACCCGGGACAGGTTTACCAAGAGACCCAGTACTTC. It yields the protein CASSRISQYPGQVYQETQYF.

The chain links TRBV10-3 to TRBJ1-2, with 9 nucleotides matching TRBD1. With 6 bases clipped from V and 2 bases from J, the junction kept 4 bases outside the gene matches. In germline, CDR1 is ENHRY, CDR2 SYGVKD. CDR3 length: 14 residues. The CDR3 protein is CAIRPGTGNYGYTF. The CDR3 DNA reads as TGTGCCATCAGGCCCGGGACAGGGAACTATGGCTACACCTTC.

This clonotype came up a few times. The rearrangement joins TRBV20-1 to TRBJ2-7, with D maybe TRBD2 (6 bases). The CDR3 spans 14 residues. V lost 2 bases and J lost 6, with 17 bases in between. Germline V gene sequence: CDR1 DFQATT, CDR2 SNEGSKA (reference sequence). The DNA for the CDR3 is TGCAGTGCTAGACGCGGGACTCCTCGATCCGAGCAGTACTTC. Translation: CSARRGTPRSEQYF.

This clonotype occurred a few times. The chain is built from TRBV29-1 and TRBJ2-3, with 8 bases matching TRBD2. CDR1 and CDR2 (germline): SQVTM, ANQGSEA. The V gene end was trimmed by 2 bases and the J gene end by 4 bases; junction bases not matched to a gene: 8. This CDR3 contains 15 residues. The CDR3 reads CSVELGRGAPDTQYF. DNA of the CDR3: TGCAGCGTTGAACTGGGGCGGGGGGCCCCAGATACGCAGTATTTT.

At least ten counts were recorded for this clonotype. This chain connects TRBV12-3 or TRBV12-4 to TRBJ2-7, with 9 bases fitting TRBD1. The CDR3 sequence is 13 residues long. Unmatched junction bases numbered 3, after V lost 5 bases and J lost 4 bases. CDR3 sequence (DNA): TGTGCCAGCAGTATTGGGACAGGGTACGAGCAGTACTTC. It encodes CASSIGTGYEQYF.

This clonotype was observed a few times. This chain uses TRBV6-5 with TRBJ2-7; no firm D call. V was shortened by 4 bases and J by 7 bases, with 17 bases between the two germline ends. Looked up from germline, CDR1 is MNHEY and CDR2 is SVGAGI. This CDR3 has 14 amino acids. The CDR3, as DNA: TGTGCCAGCAGTTTCCGTCAATCGAACGGGGAGCAGTACTTC. Translating gives CASSFRQSNGEQYF.

In its sample, this clonotype was seen many times. V and J are TRBV7-9 and TRBJ2-2; tentatively, D is TRBD2 (6 bases). Germline-derived CDR1 and CDR2 are SEHNR and FQNEAQ (reference sequence). The CDR3 runs to 15 residues. The V end lost 2 bases, the J end lost 0 bases, and 7 bases lay between the germline ends. The CDR3 region is CASSLWGANTGELFF. The CDR3 coding sequence is TGTGCCAGCAGCTTATGGGGGGCGAACACCGGGGAGCTGTTTTTT.

This rearrangement joins TRBV7-9 to TRBJ2-7; tentatively, D is TRBD2 (7 bases). This CDR3 has 16 residues. From germline, CDR1 is SEHNR and CDR2 FQNEAQ (reference sequence). The V gene lost 3 bases and the J gene lost 3 bases, with 18 bases spanning the gap. For the CDR3, the DNA is TGTGCCAGCAGCTTCGGCGCGGGGGCCTCGGTCTACGAGCAGTACTTC. It specifies CASSFGAGASVYEQYF.

There are a few counts of this clonotype. The chain combines TRBV10-3 with TRBJ1-6, with a weak D call TRBD1 (6 bases). CDR1 and CDR2 from the germline V gene are ENHRY and SYGVKD. V gave up 3 bases and J gave up 3 bases, with 12 bases separating them. CDR3 length equals 16 residues. The CDR3 loop is CAISDGDKGYNSPLHF. DNA of the CDR3: TGTGCCATCAGTGATGGGGACAAGGGCTATAATTCACCCCTCCACTTT.

This clonotype was counted between two and nine times. The V call is TRBV4-3, the J call TRBJ2-4; the D gene is possibly TRBD2 (6 bases). The CDR3 has 14 residues. Germline assignment: CDR1 LGHNA and CDR2 YSLEER. V dropped 4 bases and J dropped 6 bases, with 13 bases sitting between them. CDR3: CASSRRDKGNIQYF. In DNA, the CDR3 is TGCGCCAGCAGCCGGAGGGATAAGGGAAACATTCAGTACTTC.